These T cell receptor beta chains were read from a single sample in a study of cytomegalovirus exposure and HLA in healthy donors. Sequencing used immunoSEQ multiplex PCR; TCRdb keeps in-frame clones, though not all of them. The profile shows some 150,000 clones, 80% to 90% of them singletons. Material: PBMCs. All receptors come from a boy aged 2-15 years in good health and CMV-seronegative. CDR3s include the opening cysteine and the closing phenylalanine or tryptophan. Each record gives: J gene, CDR3 length, clone size, D gene, V gene, CDR3 protein, CDR3 DNA. A D gene is named only where the DNA matches it firmly. Where a row states a size, it is once, few, many or the class of an expanded clone; other rows omit it.

j_gene: TRBJ1-6; len: 13; abundance: once; d_gene: NA; v_gene: TRBV6-6; CDR3aa: CASSYHPTDRLHF; CDR3nt: TGTGCCAGCAGTTACCACCCGACGGACAGACTCCACTTT
j_gene: TRBJ1-1; len: 20; abundance: once; d_gene: TRBD1; v_gene: TRBV15; CDR3aa: CATSREGGGTGEFTDTEAFF; CDR3nt: TGTGCCACCAGCAGAGAGGGTGGCGGGACAGGAGAGTTTACGGACACTGAAGCTTTCTTT
j_gene: TRBJ2-6; len: 16; abundance: few; d_gene: TRBD2; v_gene: TRBV2; CDR3aa: CASSELGGAGANVLTF; CDR3nt: TGTGCCAGCAGTGAATTGGGGGGGGCTGGGGCCAACGTCCTGACTTTC
j_gene: TRBJ1-1; len: 13; abundance: NA; d_gene: NA; v_gene: TRBV4-2; CDR3aa: CASSQEENTEAFF; CDR3nt: TGTGCCAGCAGCCAGGAGGAGAACACTGAAGCTTTCTTT
j_gene: TRBJ2-5; len: 15; abundance: NA; d_gene: TRBD1; v_gene: TRBV5-4; CDR3aa: CASSLGQLYQETQYF; CDR3nt: TGTGCCAGCAGCCTGGGACAGTTGTACCAAGAGACCCAGTACTTC
j_gene: TRBJ2-7; len: 14; abundance: NA; d_gene: TRBD1; v_gene: TRBV27; CDR3aa: CASRHRGARYEQYF; CDR3nt: TGTGCCAGCAGACACAGGGGGGCCCGCTACGAGCAGTACTTC
j_gene: TRBJ1-2; len: 14; abundance: NA; d_gene: NA; v_gene: TRBV18; CDR3aa: CASSPVLEGYGYTF; CDR3nt: TGTGCCAGCTCACCTGTCTTGGAGGGCTATGGCTACACCTTC
j_gene: TRBJ1-2; len: 14; abundance: NA; d_gene: TRBD1; v_gene: TRBV6-1; CDR3aa: CASRFGTGSGGYTF; CDR3nt: TGTGCCAGCAGATTCGGGACAGGGTCAGGTGGCTACACCTTC
j_gene: TRBJ2-3; len: 15; abundance: NA; d_gene: NA; v_gene: TRBV6-5; CDR3aa: CASTLGGAITDTQYF; CDR3nt: TGTGCCAGCACCTTAGGGGGGGCAATCACAGATACGCAGTATTTT
j_gene: TRBJ2-1; len: 15; abundance: NA; d_gene: TRBD2; v_gene: TRBV7-2; CDR3aa: CASSLVGGPVTEQFF; CDR3nt: TGTGCCAGCAGCTTAGTGGGAGGGCCTGTCACTGAGCAGTTCTTC
j_gene: TRBJ1-5; len: 17; abundance: NA; d_gene: NA; v_gene: TRBV28; CDR3aa: CASSLFQGSYSNQPQHF; CDR3nt: TGTGCCAGCAGTTTATTTCAGGGGAGTTATAGCAATCAGCCCCAGCATTTT
j_gene: TRBJ2-6; len: 14; abundance: NA; d_gene: TRBD2; v_gene: TRBV5-1; CDR3aa: CASSLVPGGDVLTF; CDR3nt: TGCGCCAGCAGCTTGGTTCCTGGGGGGGACGTCCTGACTTTC
j_gene: TRBJ2-7; len: 13; abundance: NA; d_gene: NA; v_gene: TRBV27; CDR3aa: CASSFGPAYEQYF; CDR3nt: TGTGCCAGCAGTTTTGGGCCCGCCTACGAGCAGTACTTC
j_gene: TRBJ1-6; len: 14; abundance: NA; d_gene: NA; v_gene: TRBV7-9; CDR3aa: CASSSTQGTSPLHF; CDR3nt: TGTGCCAGCAGCTCAACCCAGGGGACTTCACCCCTCCACTTT
j_gene: TRBJ2-3; len: 15; abundance: few; d_gene: NA; v_gene: TRBV18; CDR3aa: CASSPGLWGTDTQYF; CDR3nt: TGTGCCAGCTCCCCAGGACTATGGGGCACAGATACGCAGTATTTT
j_gene: TRBJ1-4; len: 15; abundance: once; d_gene: NA; v_gene: TRBV27; CDR3aa: CASSLSQQNGEKLFF; CDR3nt: TGTGCCAGCAGTTTATCCCAACAGAATGGTGAAAAACTGTTTTTT
j_gene: TRBJ1-5; len: 13; abundance: NA; d_gene: NA; v_gene: TRBV6-4; CDR3aa: CASSDGENQPQHF; CDR3nt: TGTGCCAGTTCAGACGGGGAAAATCAGCCCCAGCATTTT
j_gene: TRBJ2-5; len: 14; abundance: NA; d_gene: NA; v_gene: TRBV11-2; CDR3aa: CASSSGQWRETQYF; CDR3nt: TGTGCCAGCAGCTCTGGACAGTGGAGAGAGACCCAGTACTTC
j_gene: TRBJ1-2; len: 13; abundance: few; d_gene: TRBD1; v_gene: TRBV6-1; CDR3aa: CASSEGTGYGYTF; CDR3nt: TGTGCCAGCAGTGAAGGGACAGGCTATGGCTACACCTTC
j_gene: TRBJ1-3; len: 11; abundance: NA; d_gene: NA; v_gene: TRBV19; CDR3aa: CASRQGNTIYF; CDR3nt: TGTGCCAGTCGACAGGGAAACACCATATATTTT
j_gene: TRBJ1-5; len: 17; abundance: NA; d_gene: TRBD1; v_gene: TRBV7-9; CDR3aa: CASSFAKGQGRNQPQHF; CDR3nt: TGTGCCAGCAGCTTCGCAAAAGGACAGGGTCGCAATCAGCCCCAGCATTTT
j_gene: TRBJ2-2; len: 16; abundance: NA; d_gene: NA; v_gene: TRBV4-2; CDR3aa: CASSPTPELFSGELFF; CDR3nt: TGTGCCAGCAGCCCGACACCCGAGTTATTTTCCGGGGAGCTGTTTTTT
j_gene: TRBJ1-1; len: 13; abundance: once; d_gene: NA; v_gene: TRBV5-4; CDR3aa: CASSRVGWTEAFF; CDR3nt: TGTGCCAGCAGCCGCGTGGGCTGGACTGAAGCTTTCTTT
j_gene: TRBJ2-7; len: 16; abundance: NA; d_gene: NA; v_gene: TRBV7-2; CDR3aa: CASSPRRSGDFYEQYF; CDR3nt: TGTGCCAGCAGCCCCCGGAGGTCAGGGGATTTCTACGAGCAGTACTTC
j_gene: TRBJ2-1; len: 14; abundance: NA; d_gene: TRBD2; v_gene: TRBV4-1; CDR3aa: CASSRPGTTNEQFF; CDR3nt: TGCGCCAGCAGCCGCCCAGGGACTACGAATGAGCAGTTCTTC
j_gene: TRBJ1-4; len: 14; abundance: NA; d_gene: TRBD1; v_gene: TRBV5-4; CDR3aa: CASSLRQGGEKLFF; CDR3nt: TGTGCCAGCAGCTTAAGACAGGGTGGTGAAAAACTGTTTTTT
j_gene: TRBJ2-5; len: 15; abundance: NA; d_gene: TRBD2; v_gene: TRBV5-6; CDR3aa: CASGNSGRILETQYF; CDR3nt: TGTGCCAGCGGGAATAGCGGGAGAATCCTAGAGACCCAGTACTTC
j_gene: TRBJ2-7; len: 15; abundance: NA; d_gene: NA; v_gene: TRBV9; CDR3aa: CASSPQGGESYEQYF; CDR3nt: TGTGCCAGCAGCCCCCAGGGGGGAGAAAGCTACGAGCAGTACTTC
j_gene: TRBJ2-7; len: 14; abundance: NA; d_gene: NA; v_gene: TRBV21-1; CDR3aa: CASIPDRGGYEQYF; CDR3nt: TGTGCCAGCATCCCCGACCGAGGGGGCTACGAGCAGTACTTC
j_gene: TRBJ2-3; len: 17; abundance: NA; d_gene: NA; v_gene: TRBV11-3; CDR3aa: CASSNGGPGSGTDTQYF; CDR3nt: TGTGCCAGCAGCAACGGGGGTCCGGGAAGCGGCACAGATACGCAGTATTTT
j_gene: TRBJ2-7; len: 14; abundance: once; d_gene: NA; v_gene: TRBV18; CDR3aa: CASSPSTRTYEQYF; CDR3nt: TGTGCCAGCTCACCAAGTACACGCACCTACGAGCAGTACTTC
j_gene: TRBJ1-1; len: 13; abundance: NA; d_gene: NA; v_gene: TRBV27; CDR3aa: CASGADMITEAFF; CDR3nt: TGTGCCAGCGGGGCCGATATGATCACTGAAGCTTTCTTT
j_gene: TRBJ1-3; len: 15; abundance: NA; d_gene: NA; v_gene: TRBV2; CDR3aa: CASKERGMAGNTIYF; CDR3nt: TGTGCCAGCAAGGAAAGGGGGATGGCTGGAAACACCATATATTTT
j_gene: TRBJ1-6; len: 18; abundance: NA; d_gene: NA; v_gene: TRBV6-1; CDR3aa: CASSEMPAQVFYNSPLHF; CDR3nt: TGTGCCAGCAGTGAGATGCCGGCACAGGTATTTTATAATTCACCCCTCCACTTT
j_gene: TRBJ1-3; len: 14; abundance: NA; d_gene: NA; v_gene: TRBV10-3; CDR3aa: CATRAGTSGNTIYF; CDR3nt: TGTGCCACCCGTGCAGGAACCTCTGGAAACACCATATATTTT
j_gene: TRBJ2-5; len: 14; abundance: NA; d_gene: TRBD2; v_gene: TRBV11-2; CDR3aa: CASGRRGVQETQYF; CDR3nt: TGTGCCAGCGGCCGGCGGGGGGTCCAAGAGACCCAGTACTTC
j_gene: TRBJ2-7; len: 13; abundance: NA; d_gene: NA; v_gene: TRBV15; CDR3aa: CATSRDPSYEQYF; CDR3nt: TGTGCCACCAGCAGAGATCCGTCTTACGAGCAGTACTTC
j_gene: TRBJ2-3; len: 15; abundance: NA; d_gene: TRBD2; v_gene: TRBV4-2; CDR3aa: CASSPLGAGTDTQYF; CDR3nt: TGTGCCAGCAGCCCTTTGGGAGCGGGGACAGATACGCAGTATTTT
j_gene: TRBJ2-2; len: 14; abundance: NA; d_gene: TRBD2; v_gene: TRBV9; CDR3aa: CASSVSGGTGELFF; CDR3nt: TGTGCCAGCAGCGTATCGGGAGGGACCGGGGAGCTGTTTTTT
j_gene: TRBJ2-7; len: 15; abundance: NA; d_gene: NA; v_gene: TRBV5-1; CDR3aa: CASSSPPSSGSEQYF; CDR3nt: TGCGCCAGCAGCTCCCCCCCTAGCAGTGGCAGCGAGCAGTACTTC
j_gene: TRBJ1-2; len: 14; abundance: once; d_gene: NA; v_gene: TRBV13; CDR3aa: CASSLGQANYGYTF; CDR3nt: TGTGCCAGCAGCTTAGGCCAGGCGAACTATGGCTACACCTTC
j_gene: TRBJ1-1; len: 15; abundance: once; d_gene: NA; v_gene: TRBV27; CDR3aa: CASSFGQLKPVKAFF; CDR3nt: TGTGCCAGCAGTTTTGGACAGCTCAAGCCGGTGAAAGCTTTCTTT